Each of the 9 T cell receptor beta chains below was sequenced from the same sample in a study of beta chain features in type 1 diabetes. Expressed TCRB transcripts got sequenced, as all isolated RNA was reverse transcribed. The assay was immunoSEQ multiplex PCR, and TCRdb's table has in-frame clones only and misses some. The sample lists 40,000 to 45,000 clones, just over 50% occurring once. The specimen sequenced was Tregs from blood. The receptors shown here come from a woman aged 18-30 years in good health.

In this sample, this clone turned up a few times. The chain carries TRBV7-2 and TRBJ1-5, with D possibly matching TRBD1 (5 bases). This CDR3 spans 15 amino acids. The germline V and J ends were trimmed by 3 bases and 0 bases, with 9 bases remaining between them. Germline V lookup: CDR1 SGHTA, CDR2 FQGNSA. The CDR3 DNA follows: TGTGCCAGCAGCTTTGGACATCTTAGCAATCAGCCCCAGCATTTT. Translation gives CASSFGHLSNQPQHF. The variable domain in full, completed from reference TRBV7-2 and TRBJ1-5, reads GAGVSQSPSNKVTEKGKDVELRCDPISGHTALYWYRQSLGQGLEFLIYFQGNSAPDKSGLPSDRFSAERTGGSVSTLTIQRTQQEDSAVYLCASSFGHLSNQPQHFGDGTRLSIL.

As concerns this clone: Mismatch with germline at one junction end may stem from a read error. The chain recombines TRBV7-7 with TRBJ2-1; 13 bases line up with TRBD2. The germline V gene has CDR1 SSHAT and CDR2 FNYEAQ (reference sequence). The CDR3 is 15 residues long. The CDR3 DNA follows: TGTGCTAGCAGCCCTGACCGGACTAGCGGGAGTTTTCCGTTCTTC. Translating it yields CASSPDRTSGSFPFF.

By its share, this clone is medium-sized. The chain carries TRBV6-6 and TRBJ2-5, with 8 bases lining up with TRBD2. Trimming cost V 8 bases and J 5 bases; bases outside gene matches: 7. The germline V gene encodes CDR1 MNHNY and CDR2 SVGAGI (reference sequence). The CDR3 consists of 13 residues. This CDR3 is CASEPGGRETQYF. CDR3 coding DNA: TGTGCCAGCGAGCCGGGGGGGCGCGAGACCCAGTACTTC.

V usage is TRBV30 and J usage is TRBJ2-3; 13 bases map to TRBD2. J was trimmed by 3 bases and V by 2 bases; bases with no gene match: 5. This CDR3 spans 16 amino acids. CDR1 GTSNPN and CDR2 SVGIG come from the germline V gene (reference sequence). Here the CDR3 reads CAWSPGLAGSTDTQYF. The CDR3 DNA reads TGTGCCTGGAGTCCGGGACTAGCGGGAAGTACAGATACGCAGTATTTT.

The V call is TRBV5-1, the J call TRBJ2-6, with 9 nucleotides matching TRBD1. V shed 3 bases, J shed 4 bases, and the junction held 8 bases outside the gene matches. This CDR3 comprises 17 residues. Germline CDR1 is SGHRS and CDR2 is YFSETQ. In DNA form, the CDR3 reads TGCGCCAGCAGCTCCGGGACAGGGCCCTCAGGGGCCAACGTCCTGACTTTC. Protein: CASSSGTGPSGANVLTF. Complete variable domain (other parts from reference TRBV5-1 and TRBJ2-6): KAGVTQTPRYLIKTRGQQVTLSCSPISGHRSVSWYQQTPGQGLQFLFEYFSETQRNKGNFPGRFSGRQFSNSRSEMNVSTLELGDSALYLCASSSGTGPSGANVLTFGAGSRLTVL.

CDR3 residues: CASSRQGFYGYTF. The CDR3 DNA reads TGTGCCAGCAGTCGACAGGGCTTCTATGGCTACACCTTC. The J gene is TRBJ1-2, the V gene TRBV27, with 7 bases that match TRBD1. The V and J ends lost 5 bases and 4 bases, in that order; junction bases with no gene match: 4. Germline CDR1 MNHEY, CDR2 SMNVEV (reference sequence). CDR3 length: 13 residues.

The V call is TRBV6-1, the J call TRBJ2-7; the match to TRBD1 covers 9 bases. The V gene end was trimmed by 8 bases and the J gene end by 4 bases; junction bases not matched to a gene: 12. The CDR3 runs 15 residues. Germline V gene data show CDR1 as MNHNS and CDR2 as SASEGT. CDR3 nucleotides: TGTGCCAGCGGGTCTATACAGGGGGCGCGGTACGAGCAGTACTTC. Translation gives CASGSIQGARYEQYF.

The chain uses TRBV29-1 and TRBJ2-3; TRBD2 matches 9 bases. V was clipped by 7 bases and J by 1 base; unmatched bases: 9. This CDR3 comprises 15 residues. Germline V gene sequence: CDR1 SQVTM, CDR2 ANQGSEA. The CDR3 spells CSGFSGSRRTDTQYF. The CDR3 coding sequence is TGCAGCGGATTTAGCGGGAGTAGGCGCACAGATACGCAGTATTTT.

The chain has TRBV5-1 and TRBJ1-5; tentative D call: TRBD1 (5 bases). The CDR3 is made up of 15 amino acids. Germline assignment: CDR1 SGHRS and CDR2 YFSETQ. V lost 0 bases and J 3 bases, leaving 10 bases between the germline ends. The CDR3 nucleotides read TGCGCCAGCAGCTTGGAAGGGGCCTACAATCAGCCCCAGCATTTT. This codes for CASSLEGAYNQPQHF.